The sequence of this T cell receptor (beta chain) was determined in a study of blood T cell repertoires in COVID-19. Study details: In each case, the material was cDNA or gDNA derived from T cells, B-cell-depleted T cells, or PBMCs.

This clone was seen once. CDR1 and CDR2 (germline): SGHRS, YFSETQ. V lost 2 bases to trimming and J lost 2 bases, with 8 bases between them. This CDR3 has 13 amino acids. In the authors' workflow: Amplification of reference gene primers was used by the study to estimate nucleated cell counts. Measured with immunoSEQ multiplex PCR; TCRdb has only the in-frame clones, and not every one. That table furnishes V, J and clone size, whereas the DNA furnished D and trimming. The sample consists of 70,000 to 95,000 clones, 70% to 90% of them appearing once. The TCR was taken from a man in his sixties or seventies with acute or convalescent COVID-19. This chain uses TRBV5-1 with TRBJ2-7; D is ambiguous. Sequenced input: peripheral blood. Written as DNA, the CDR3 is TGCGCCAGCAGCTTAAACTCGGCCTACGAGCAGTACTTC. Amino acids: CASSLNSAYEQYF.